This entry features one T cell receptor beta chain sequence. Its antigen is not identified. The CDR3 extends over 15 amino acids. Germline V gene data show CDR1 as MDHEN and CDR2 as SYDVKM. The ends lost 4 bases at V and 4 bases at J; junction bases unmatched: 5. Assay: immunoSEQ multiplex PCR; the TCRdb copy retains only in-frame clones and omits some. The top ten hold around 13% of the sample, which has some 50,000 clones, more than 75% seen once. The record originates from a study of OX40 agonist ivuxolimab in advanced cancers. Study summary: Ivuxolimab is a fully human IgG2 antibody that activates OX40 (CD134).

Study conclusions and caveats: On average, CD8+ T cells had more expanded clones than CD4+.

The source was CD4+ or CD8+ T cells sorted from blood, collected in a trial of the OX40 agonist ivuxolimab. The rearrangement joins TRBV28 to TRBJ2-1; TRBD2 matches 9 bases. This receptor was taken from an adult with an advanced solid tumor such as melanoma, head and neck, liver or kidney cancer. CDR3 loop: CASSSPGLAYNEQFF. For the CDR3, the DNA is TGTGCCAGCAGTTCACCGGGACTAGCATACAATGAGCAGTTCTTC.